This TCR beta chain was found in a study of T-cell reconstitution after alpha-beta-depleted transplantation in children listed by TCRdb under 2016. Describing the broader study: The study quantitatively tracked T-cell immune reconstitution after TCRalphabeta/CD19-depleted allogeneic hematopoietic cell transplantation in children using TCR repertoire profiling.

Looking up the germline V gene (reference sequence) yields CDR1 SEHNR and CDR2 FQNEAQ. Including the terminal cysteine and phenylalanine, the CDR3 comprises 14 residues. Left in the record is the CDR3 DNA by itself, 42 bases read in frame from the first base. V and J are truncated by 4 bases and 3 bases respectively, leaving an intervening sequence of 12 bases. The label giving this sample's treatment or condition can be read as: allogeneic hematopoietic cell transplantation with graft depleted of TCRalphabeta T cells and CD19 B cells. The children who served as transplant recipients had been given grafts of TCRalphabeta/CD19-depleted allogeneic hematopoietic cells. Libraries came from PCR. The data were produced on an Illumina HiSeq 2500. To normalize quantification of the TCRbeta repertoire, the TCR libraries were built with molecular barcoding that relied on unique molecular identifiers. TCRdb handled the public reads itself, with Q25 trimming in fastp and clone calling in MiXCR, and kept productive beta chains. Rows are combined by CDR3 protein, so each entry shows the most common genes and DNA. Here the sample has around 440,000 distinct CDR3 sequences; around 16% occur a single time. Together, the top ten hold approximately 28% of the sample.

Points the paper makes about the study in general: The apparently early recovery of alphabetaT-cell counts about two months after transplant reportedly depended on only several hundred rapidly expanded clones that came from non-depleted graft cells. The frequencies of hyperexpanded clones fell over the following months, and after one year, T-cell counts and TCRbeta diversity were mostly attributed to newly produced T cells. The high TCRbeta diversity at day 60 in some patients was ascribed to recipient T cells and intrathymic progenitors that had survived conditioning.

This clonotype was found once. Its antigen remains unidentified. There are no base qualities to consult, and no much larger clone falls within one base. Evidence from a single read is weak. The sequence was collected from a boy younger than two who had a stem cell transplant for Wiskott-Aldrich syndrome, so the T cells may come from the graft donor. The sequenced sample was PBMCs, mostly from graft donor cells, obtained 360 days after TCRalphabeta/CD19-depleted stem cell transplant. Recombination joined TRBV7-9 with TRBJ2-5, with TRBD2 tentatively as D gene (5 bases match). DNA sequence: TGTGCCAGCAGCTCAACGTGGCGGGAAGAGACCCAGTACTTC. Its product reads: CASSSTWREETQYF.